A single TCR beta chain is shown here with its context. Its target is not known. Healthy bone marrow donors made up the cohort. This entry belongs to a study of cytomegalovirus exposure and HLA in healthy donors. General study points: Later findings reportedly placed an Asian-associated ancestry cluster below the approximately 670-donor mean for N-insertions. The authors later linked a missense DCLRE1C variant to TCR beta V- and J-gene trimming.

The PCR had 60 Vbeta and 13 Jbeta primers. The method was immunoSEQ multiplex PCR; TCRdb's version includes in-frame clones alone and lacks a portion of them. Among 100,000 to 150,000 clones, 77% were seen once, and the ten largest hold 4.2%. The origin of this receptor is a male donor in good health and CMV-seropositive. Material: PBMCs.

The CDR3 here is CASSIPGTDNQPQHF. In DNA, the CDR3 is TGTGCCAGTAGTATACCCGGGACAGACAATCAGCCCCAGCATTTT. The chain couples TRBV19 to TRBJ1-5; 7 bases are a match to TRBD1. Germline loops: CDR1 LNHDA, CDR2 SQIVND (reference sequence). The V and J ends lost 2 bases and 3 bases, in that order; junction bases with no gene match: 4. The CDR3 is 15 amino acids.